This T cell receptor (beta chain) was recorded in a study of cytomegalovirus exposure and HLA in healthy donors. Points on this clone: What it recognizes is unknown.

The study, taken as a whole, reports: In a later analysis, across HLA loci, associated TCR counts were highest for DRB1, lowest for HLA-C.

The primer mix had 60 Vbeta and 13 Jbeta primers. Generated by immunoSEQ multiplex PCR, the TCRdb table keeps only in-frame clones and is missing some. This table has 150,000 to 200,000 clones, 81% appearing once. Material: PBMCs. This clonotype was sampled from a man in his fifties or sixties in good health and CMV-seropositive.

CDR3 nucleotide sequence: TGTGCCAGCAGCTCGGGACAGGGACTGGGGTTCGAGGAGCAGTTCTTC. Its protein is CASSSGQGLGFEEQFF. This rearrangement joins TRBV5-8 to TRBJ2-1; 9 positions match TRBD1. This CDR3 spans 16 amino acids. J gave up 10 bases and V 3 bases, and 14 bases lay outside the gene matches. The germline CDR1 and CDR2 sequences are SGHTS and YDEGEE.